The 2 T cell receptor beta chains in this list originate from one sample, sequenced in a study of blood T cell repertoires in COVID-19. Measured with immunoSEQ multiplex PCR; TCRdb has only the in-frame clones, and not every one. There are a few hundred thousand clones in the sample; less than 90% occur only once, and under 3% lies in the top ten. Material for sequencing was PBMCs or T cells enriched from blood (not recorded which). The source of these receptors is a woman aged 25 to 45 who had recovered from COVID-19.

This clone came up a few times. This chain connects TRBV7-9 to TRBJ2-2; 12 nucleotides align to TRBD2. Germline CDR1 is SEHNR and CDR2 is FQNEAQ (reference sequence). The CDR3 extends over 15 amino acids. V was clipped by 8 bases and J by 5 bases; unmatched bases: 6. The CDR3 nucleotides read TGTGCCAGCGGGAGACTAGCGGGAGTTACCGGGGAGCTGTTTTTT. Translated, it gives CASGRLAGVTGELFF.

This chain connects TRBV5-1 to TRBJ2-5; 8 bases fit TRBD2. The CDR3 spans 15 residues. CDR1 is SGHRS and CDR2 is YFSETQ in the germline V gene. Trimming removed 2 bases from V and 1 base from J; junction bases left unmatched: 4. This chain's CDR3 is CASSFGAGGQETQYF. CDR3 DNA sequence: TGCGCCAGCAGCTTCGGGGCGGGGGGCCAAGAGACCCAGTACTTC.